This T cell receptor beta chain was retrieved from a study of OX40 agonist ivuxolimab in advanced cancers. Study as a whole: Enrolled patients in dose escalation had cancers that were hepatocellular carcinoma, melanoma, renal cell or head and neck cancer.

This CDR3 is built from 20 residues. CDR1 is SGHNT and CDR2 is YENEEA in the germline V gene. J was trimmed by 0 bases and V by 2 bases; bases with no gene match: 13. Produced via immunoSEQ multiplex PCR; TCRdb's table is partial and in-frame only. The sample includes about 71,000 clones, 85% to 95% of them seen just once. The rearrangement uses TRBV11-3 and TRBJ1-5, with 10 bases lining up with TRBD1. This clonotype was sampled from an adult with an advanced solid tumor such as melanoma, head and neck, liver or kidney cancer. The specimen was CD4+ or CD8+ T cells sorted from blood, collected in a trial of the OX40 agonist ivuxolimab. In DNA, the CDR3 is TGTGCCAGCAGCTTATCCGACAGGGGGCGGGTGGGGCATAGCAATCAGCCCCAGCATTTT. Residues: CASSLSDRGRVGHSNQPQHF.